Reported below is one T cell receptor beta chain. Its antigen is not identified. Blood genomic DNA input for TRB amplification was about 240-550 ng. BIOMED2 TRB-A/B primer pools were used in multiplex TRB PCR. A single record per CDR3 protein comes from TCRdb applying MiXCR to the multiplex PCR reads. The data show around 8,700 distinct CDR3 sequences, with approximately 37% seen just once and roughly 53% held by the top ten. These data come from a study of T and B cells in COVID-19 patients. Study in general: Critical illness requiring mechanical ventilation or extracorporeal membrane oxygenation affected about 55% of the roughly 20 active-infection patients.

The CDR3 has 14 amino acids. CDR1 is GTSNPN, CDR2 SVGIG, per germline (reference sequence). Trimming pared 0 bases from V and 2 bases from J, leaving 11 bases between. Study-wide results and caveats: Of roughly 2,000 TCR clusters found only in the recovered cohort, a few dozen had low generation probability. Patients with COVID-19 reportedly showed strongly skewed T cell receptor beta variable and joining gene usage.

The TCR was taken from a human donor with active COVID-19. Material for sequencing was blood. This rearrangement joins TRBV30 to TRBJ2-7; D uncertain. The CDR3 region has the DNA TGTGCCTGGAGTGTCCTCCCTCCTCCCTACGAGCAGTACTTC. As protein: CAWSVLPPPYEQYF.